This TCR beta chain appears in the sequencing data of a study of CD8 T cells in ankylosing spondylitis. Whole-study results and caveats: What appeared characteristic of ankylosing spondylitis blood was a TCR beta motif of fewer than ten highly homologous variants. Reports say disease-linked clones showed up significantly more in matched ankylosing spondylitis synovial fluid.

This clonotype occurred a few times. The antigen is undetermined. One entry per CDR3 protein, called by TCRdb with MiXCR from the 5' RACE reads. The sample contains under 250,000 distinct CDR3 sequences, around 32% of which appear only once. The V and J ends lost 6 bases and 8 bases, in that order; junction bases with no gene match: 10. The CDR3 has 14 amino acids. The clonotype comes from a male donor with ankylosing spondylitis or in good health (not recorded which). The chain joins TRBV12-3 or TRBV12-4 to TRBJ2-3; 8 bases map to TRBD2. The sample taken for sequencing was blood, either unsorted or a sorted T cell fraction (not recorded which). The CDR3, as DNA: TGTGCCAGCAGACCGGGACTAGAGCACGGTACGCAGTATTTT. Protein sequence: CASRPGLEHGTQYF.